The 16 T cell receptor beta chains listed next were all sequenced from one sample in a study of T-cell reconstitution after alpha-beta-depleted transplantation in children. It was with unique molecular identifiers that the TCRbeta library was prepared. TCRdb passed the PCR reads through MiXCR, listing each CDR3 protein once. The sample consists of about 250,000 distinct CDR3 sequences, roughly a quarter of them appearing once. Sequenced here: PBMCs, mostly from graft donor cells, sampled 360 days after TCRalphabeta/CD19-depleted stem cell transplant. These receptors originate from a female patient aged 2-15 years who had a stem cell transplant for congenital amegakaryocytic thrombocytopenia, so the T cells may come from the graft donor.

A few counts support this clonotype. The chain links TRBV7-2 to TRBJ2-2; TRBD2 matches 10 bases. The CDR3 extends over 16 amino acids. After removal of 5 bases from V and 7 bases from J, the junction contained 10 bases not matched to a gene. Germline CDR1 is SGHTA and CDR2 is FQGNSA. CDR3 residues: CASSRSSGRVGGELFF. Here the CDR3 DNA reads TGTGCCAGCAGCCGATCTAGCGGGAGAGTTGGCGGGGAGCTGTTTTTT.

To note about this clonotype: One end of the junction fails to match germline, which may point to a read error. V is TRBV7-9 and J is TRBJ2-2; D is possibly TRBD2 (6 bases). The CDR3 sequence is 16 residues long. The germline V gene has CDR1 SEHNR and CDR2 FQNEAQ (reference sequence). CDR3 DNA sequence: TGTGCCAGCAGCCGTACCGGGACTCTGAACACCGTGGAGCTGTTTTTT. Translating it yields CASSRTGTLNTVELFF. Using reference TRBV7-9 and TRBJ2-2 for the parts outside the CDR3, the full variable domain is DTGVSQNPRHKITKRGQNVTFRCDPISEHNRLYWYRQTLGQGPEFLTYFQNEAQLEKSRLLSDRFSAERPKGSFSTLEIQRTEQGDSAMYLCASSRTGTLNTVELFFGEGSRLTVL.

This clonotype was picked up a small number of times. The chain has TRBV5-1 and TRBJ1-1, with D maybe TRBD1 (6 bases). Germline V lookup: CDR1 SGHRS, CDR2 YFSETQ. The CDR3 covers 16 residues. Trimming removed 4 bases at V and 1 base at J, with 17 bases between. In nucleotides, the CDR3 is TGCGCCAGCAGCGTTTCCGGGGGCCGGGGGAACACTGAAGCTTTCTTT. Amino acid sequence: CASSVSGGRGNTEAFF. Drawing the rest from reference TRBV5-1 and TRBJ1-1, the complete variable domain is KAGVTQTPRYLIKTRGQQVTLSCSPISGHRSVSWYQQTPGQGLQFLFEYFSETQRNKGNFPGRFSGRQFSNSRSEMNVSTLELGDSALYLCASSVSGGRGNTEAFFGQGTRLTVV.

This chain connects TRBV6-2 or TRBV6-3 to TRBJ2-2, with 8 nucleotides matching TRBD2. The CDR3 contains 18 residues. The junction had 12 bases not matched to a gene; V was cut back by 6 bases and J by 0 bases. Germline V gene data show CDR1 as MNHEY and CDR2 as SVGEGT. Written as DNA, the CDR3 is TGTGCCAGCAGCCGAATAGCGGGATTGTCCGCGAACACCGGGGAGCTGTTTTTT. Amino acids: CASSRIAGLSANTGELFF.

The chain recombines TRBV5-1 with TRBJ2-7, with D possibly being TRBD1 (5 bases). Trimming pared 7 bases from V and 4 bases from J, leaving 18 bases between. The V gene's germline CDR1 is SGHRS and CDR2 YFSETQ. CDR3 length: 14 amino acids. This chain's CDR3 is CASGPGRVRYEQYF. In nucleotides, the CDR3 is TGCGCCAGCGGCCCCGGCAGGGTAAGGTACGAGCAGTACTTC.

This chain uses TRBV18 with TRBJ2-3; TRBD2 is a possible D gene (5 bases). The CDR3 is 14 amino acids. CDR1 KGHSH and CDR2 LQKENI come from the germline V gene. V lost 1 base and J lost 5, with 10 bases in between. CDR3 DNA sequence: TGTGCCAGCTCACCACGCCGGGAACAAGATACGCAGTATTTT. This sequence encodes CASSPRREQDTQYF.

The CDR3 here is CSVHWADTQYF. DNA for the CDR3: TGCAGCGTTCATTGGGCAGATACGCAGTATTTT. The chain has TRBV29-1 and TRBJ2-3; D unclear. V dropped 5 bases and J dropped 4 bases, with 7 bases sitting between them. This CDR3 has 11 residues. In germline, CDR1 is SQVTM, CDR2 ANQGSEA.

This clonotype has more than one count but fewer than ten. The chain has TRBV7-6 and TRBJ2-3; D unclear. The CDR3 is 16 residues long. The germline V and J ends were trimmed by 1 base and 0 bases, with 11 bases remaining between them. In germline, CDR1 is SGHVS, CDR2 FNYEAQ. CDR3 DNA: TGTGCCAGCAGCTTAGGAAGCAGCGTAAGCACAGATACGCAGTATTTT. Its protein product is CASSLGSSVSTDTQYF.

This clonotype was found once. The chain couples TRBV7-2 to TRBJ2-2; possibly TRBD1 or TRBD2 for D (5 bases each). V gave up 1 base and J gave up 6 bases, with 9 bases separating them. Germline-derived CDR1 and CDR2 are SGHTA and FQGNSA. This CDR3 has 14 amino acids. This CDR3 is CASSLDRGSGELFF. The CDR3 nucleotides are TGTGCCAGCAGCTTAGATCGGGGCTCCGGGGAGCTGTTTTTT.

The V call is TRBV5-1, the J call TRBJ2-1; D not certain. The V and J ends lost 0 bases and 15 bases respectively, with 7 bases between them. Germline loops: CDR1 SGHRS, CDR2 YFSETQ. There are 10 residues in the CDR3. CDR3 sequence (DNA): TGCGCCAGCAGCTTGGAGTGTGCGTTCTTC. Translation gives CASSLECAFF.

The V and J genes are TRBV12-3 or TRBV12-4 and TRBJ1-2; tentative D call: TRBD1 (6 bases). V was trimmed by 3 bases and J by 1 base, leaving 15 bases between them. This CDR3 has 16 residues. The chain's CDR3 is CASSFAAGHFNYGYTF. As DNA, the CDR3 is TGTGCCAGCAGTTTTGCGGCGGGACACTTTAACTATGGCTACACCTTC.

This clonotype showed up just a few times. This chain links TRBV28 with TRBJ2-7; possible D gene TRBD1, 6 bases. CDR1 and CDR2 from the germline V gene are MDHEN and SYDVKM. V lost 2 bases and J 2 bases, leaving 19 bases between the germline ends. The CDR3 extends over 17 amino acids. DNA of the CDR3: TGTGCCAGCAGTTTACTTTCCGCAGGGGTCGGCACCTACGAGCAGTACTTC. Residues: CASSLLSAGVGTYEQYF. Supplemented by reference TRBV28 and TRBJ2-7, the full variable domain reads DVKVTQSSRYLVKRTGEKVFLECVQDMDHENMFWYRQDPGLGLRLIYFSYDVKMKEKGDIPEGYSVSREKKERFSLILESASTNQTSMYLCASSLLSAGVGTYEQYFGPGTRLTVT.

The rearrangement joins TRBV3-1 to TRBJ1-2; D remains ambiguous. V was clipped by 0 bases and J by 2 bases, with 10 bases between them. There are 15 residues in the CDR3. The germline V gene encodes CDR1 LGHDT and CDR2 YNNKEL (reference sequence). The CDR3 is CASSQDSAENYGYTF. As DNA, the CDR3 is TGTGCCAGCAGCCAAGATTCGGCAGAGAACTATGGCTACACCTTC.

This clonotype turned up a few times. The chain has TRBV11-3 and TRBJ2-1; D gene ambiguous. The V gene lost 3 bases and the J gene lost 5 bases, with 14 bases spanning the gap. Per germline, CDR1 SGHNT and CDR2 YENEEA. CDR3 size: 15 residues. Here the CDR3 reads CASSFGVPPNNEQFF. CDR3 in DNA: TGTGCCAGCAGCTTCGGAGTCCCACCTAACAATGAGCAGTTCTTC.

The chain is built from TRBV12-3 or TRBV12-4 and TRBJ2-7, with D perhaps TRBD2 (6 bases). V dropped 4 bases and J dropped 2 bases, with 12 bases sitting between them. The CDR3 contains 14 residues. CDR3 amino acids: CASSWGLTTYEQYF. CDR3 sequence (DNA): TGTGCCAGCAGTTGGGGACTCACTACCTACGAGCAGTACTTC.

This clonotype showed up just a few times. This chain connects TRBV4-1 to TRBJ2-7; 7 positions agree with TRBD2. The CDR3 runs to 15 residues. Germline values: CDR1 MGHRA, CDR2 YSYEKL. Trimming removed 1 base from V and 0 bases from J; junction bases left unmatched: 3. The CDR3 loop is CASSQVRGTSYEQYF. CDR3 coding DNA: TGCGCCAGCAGCCAAGTGCGGGGGACCTCCTACGAGCAGTACTTC.